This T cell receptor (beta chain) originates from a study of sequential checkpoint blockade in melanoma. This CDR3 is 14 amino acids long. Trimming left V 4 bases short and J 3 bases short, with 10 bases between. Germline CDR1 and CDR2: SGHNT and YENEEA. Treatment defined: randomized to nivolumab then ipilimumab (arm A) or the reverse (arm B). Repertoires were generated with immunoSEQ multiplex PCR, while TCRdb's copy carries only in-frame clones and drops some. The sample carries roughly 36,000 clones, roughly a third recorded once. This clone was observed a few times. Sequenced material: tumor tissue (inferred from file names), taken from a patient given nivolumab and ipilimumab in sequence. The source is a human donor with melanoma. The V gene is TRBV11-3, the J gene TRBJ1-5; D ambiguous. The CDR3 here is CASSSNGYNQPQHF. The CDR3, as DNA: TGTGCCAGCAGCTCGAATGGTTACAATCAGCCCCAGCATTTT.